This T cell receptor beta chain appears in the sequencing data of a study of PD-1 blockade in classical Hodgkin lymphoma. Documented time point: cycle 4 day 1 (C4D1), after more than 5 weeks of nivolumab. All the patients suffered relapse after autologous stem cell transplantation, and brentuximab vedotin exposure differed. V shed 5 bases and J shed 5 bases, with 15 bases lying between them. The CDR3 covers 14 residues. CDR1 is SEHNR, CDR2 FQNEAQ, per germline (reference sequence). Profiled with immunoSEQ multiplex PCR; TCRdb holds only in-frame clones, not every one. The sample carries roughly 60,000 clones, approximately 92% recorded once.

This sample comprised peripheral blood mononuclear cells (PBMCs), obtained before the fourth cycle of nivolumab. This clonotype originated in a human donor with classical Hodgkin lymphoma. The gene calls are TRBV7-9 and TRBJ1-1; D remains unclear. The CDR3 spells CASSPRGKDTEAFF. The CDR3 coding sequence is TGTGCCAGCAGCCCAAGAGGGAAGGATACTGAAGCTTTCTTT. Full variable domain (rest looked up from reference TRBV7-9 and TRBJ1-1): DTGVSQNPRHKITKRGQNVTFRCDPISEHNRLYWYRQTLGQGPEFLTYFQNEAQLEKSRLLSDRFSAERPKGSFSTLEIQRTEQGDSAMYLCASSPRGKDTEAFFGQGTRLTVV.